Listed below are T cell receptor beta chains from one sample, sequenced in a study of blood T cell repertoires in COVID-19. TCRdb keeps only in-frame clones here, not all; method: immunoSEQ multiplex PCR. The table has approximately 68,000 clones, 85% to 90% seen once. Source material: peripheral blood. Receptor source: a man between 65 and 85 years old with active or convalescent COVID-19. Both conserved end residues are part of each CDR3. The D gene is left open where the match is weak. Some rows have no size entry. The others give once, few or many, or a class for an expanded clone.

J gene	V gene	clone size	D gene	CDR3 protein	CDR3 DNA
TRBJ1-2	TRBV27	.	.	CASSLKGEYGYTF	TGTGCCAGCAGTTTAAAGGGGGAATATGGCTACACCTTC
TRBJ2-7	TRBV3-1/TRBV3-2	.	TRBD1	CASSQGDRGHEQYF	TGTGCCAGCAGCCAAGGAGACAGGGGTCACGAGCAGTACTTC
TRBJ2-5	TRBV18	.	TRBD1	CASSRVTGGEETQYF	TGTGCCAGCTCACGTGTAACAGGGGGAGAAGAGACCCAGTACTTC
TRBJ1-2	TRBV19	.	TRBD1	CASSATGGSYGYTF	TGTGCCAGTAGTGCGACAGGGGGTTCCTATGGCTACACCTTC
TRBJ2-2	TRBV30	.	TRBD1	CAWSWSRQGAGELFF	TGTGCCTGGAGTTGGTCTCGACAGGGGGCCGGGGAGCTGTTTTTT
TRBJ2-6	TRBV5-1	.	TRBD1	CASSLGQGISSGANVLTF	TGCGCCAGCAGCTTGGGACAGGGCATTAGCTCTGGGGCCAACGTCCTGACTTTC
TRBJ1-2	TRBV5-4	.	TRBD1	CASSPGQGPYGYTF	TGTGCCAGCAGCCCGGGACAGGGCCCCTATGGCTACACCTTC
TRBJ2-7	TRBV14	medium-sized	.	CASSLQGYEQYF	TGTGCCAGCAGCCTACAGGGCTACGAGCAGTACTTC
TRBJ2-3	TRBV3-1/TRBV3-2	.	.	CASSQGLATPSTDTQYF	TGTGCCAGCAGCCAAGGTCTAGCTACTCCTAGCACAGATACGCAGTATTTT
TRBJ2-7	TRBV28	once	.	CASSLPGGPLYEQYF	TGTGCCAGCAGTTTACCCGGAGGGCCCCTCTACGAGCAGTACTTC
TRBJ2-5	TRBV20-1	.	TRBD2	CSASAGTSSETQYF	TGCAGTGCTAGTGCCGGGACTAGCTCTGAGACCCAGTACTTC
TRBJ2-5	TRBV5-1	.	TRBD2	CASSLDALAVQETQYF	TGCGCCAGCAGCTTGGACGCTCTAGCGGTTCAAGAGACCCAGTACTTC
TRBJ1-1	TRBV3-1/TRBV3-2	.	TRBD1	CASSTTGGRTEAFF	TGTGCCAGCAGCACGACAGGGGGCCGGACTGAAGCTTTCTTT
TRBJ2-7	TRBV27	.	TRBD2	CASSLLSGTPYEQYF	TGTGCCAGCAGTTTACTAAGCGGGACGCCCTACGAGCAGTACTTC
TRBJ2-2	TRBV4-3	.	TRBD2	CASSQESGGLAAAGELFF	TGCGCCAGCAGCCAAGAGTCCGGGGGACTAGCGGCGGCCGGGGAGCTGTTTTTT
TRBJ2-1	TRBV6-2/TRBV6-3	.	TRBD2	CASSYLASGRFSNEQFF	TGTGCCAGCAGTTACTTGGCTAGCGGGAGGTTTAGCAATGAGCAGTTCTTC
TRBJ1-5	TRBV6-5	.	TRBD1	CASRKTGGLNQPQHF	TGTGCCAGCAGAAAGACAGGGGGCCTAAATCAGCCCCAGCATTTT
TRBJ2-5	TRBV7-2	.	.	CASSLFGTVEETQYF	TGTGCCAGCAGCTTATTCGGTACAGTAGAAGAGACCCAGTACTTC
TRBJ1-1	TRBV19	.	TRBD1	CATSRQGHAFF	TGTGCCACCTCCCGACAGGGCCATGCTTTCTTT
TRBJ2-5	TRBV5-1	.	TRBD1	CASSRYSGTGETQYF	TGCGCCAGCAGCAGGTACTCCGGGACAGGAGAGACCCAGTACTTC
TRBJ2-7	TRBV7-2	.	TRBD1	CASSRGTAPYEQYF	TGTGCCAGCAGCCGTGGGACAGCTCCCTACGAGCAGTACTTC
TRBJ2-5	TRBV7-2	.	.	CASRYTMGTGKETQYF	TGTGCCAGCAGGTACACCATGGGCACAGGAAAAGAGACCCAGTACTTC
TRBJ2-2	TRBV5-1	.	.	CASSLEAGATGELFF	TGCGCCAGCAGCTTGGAGGCAGGGGCAACCGGGGAGCTGTTTTTT
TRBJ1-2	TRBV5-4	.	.	CASSYLDSKNYGYTF	TGTGCCAGCAGCTATCTGGACAGTAAAAACTATGGCTACACCTTC
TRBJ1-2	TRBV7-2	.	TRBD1	CASSWAGQANYGYTF	TGTGCCAGCAGCTGGGCGGGACAGGCTAACTATGGCTACACCTTC
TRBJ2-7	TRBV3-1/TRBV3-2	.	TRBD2	CASSQVGLGAAGVEQYF	TGTGCCAGCAGCCAAGTCGGACTCGGGGCAGCGGGAGTTGAGCAGTACTTC
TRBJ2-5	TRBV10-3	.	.	CAISATGQETQYF	TGTGCCATCAGTGCAACAGGGCAAGAGACCCAGTACTTC
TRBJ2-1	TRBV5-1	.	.	CASSLEGTGYNEQFF	TGCGCCAGCAGCTTGGAGGGGACTGGTTACAATGAGCAGTTCTTC
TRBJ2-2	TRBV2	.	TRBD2	CASSGALAGTGELFF	TGTGCCAGCAGTGGGGCACTAGCGGGAACCGGGGAGCTGTTTTTT
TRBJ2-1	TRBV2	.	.	CASSPTSNEQFF	TGTGCCAGCAGTCCAACTAGCAATGAGCAGTTCTTC
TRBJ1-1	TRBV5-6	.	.	CASSLGVEAFF	TGTGCCAGCAGCTTGGGCGTTGAAGCTTTCTTT
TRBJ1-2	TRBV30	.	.	CAWSVRGFGGYTF	TGTGCCTGGAGTGTACGGGGGTTTGGTGGCTACACCTTC
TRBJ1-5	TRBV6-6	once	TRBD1	CASINRGRGNQPQHF	TGTGCCAGCATTAACAGGGGTCGCGGCAATCAGCCCCAGCATTTT
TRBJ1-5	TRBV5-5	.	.	CASSLWAGGQPQHF	TGTGCCAGCAGCTTGTGGGCAGGAGGTCAGCCCCAGCATTTT
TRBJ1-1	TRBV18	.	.	CASSREMNTEAFF	TGTGCCAGCTCCCGAGAAATGAACACTGAAGCTTTCTTT
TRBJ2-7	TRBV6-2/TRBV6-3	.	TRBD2	CASSSLPDYQRGPYEQYF	TGTGCCAGCAGTTCCCTTCCGGACTACCAGCGGGGACCCTACGAGCAGTACTTC
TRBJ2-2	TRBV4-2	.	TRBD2	CASSQAGGNTGELFF	TGTGCCAGCAGTCAAGCGGGAGGGAACACCGGGGAGCTGTTTTTT
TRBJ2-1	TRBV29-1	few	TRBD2	CSVPTSGTYNEQFF	TGCAGCGTTCCCACTAGCGGGACCTACAATGAGCAGTTCTTC
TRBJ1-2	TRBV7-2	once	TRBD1	CASSFGQEFNYGYTF	TGTGCCAGCAGCTTTGGACAGGAGTTCAACTATGGCTACACCTTC
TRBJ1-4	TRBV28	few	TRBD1	CASNLRTGMNEKLFF	TGTGCCAGCAACCTACGGACAGGGATGAATGAAAAACTGTTTTTT
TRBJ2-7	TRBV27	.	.	CASKRGGSSYEQYF	TGTGCCAGCAAAAGGGGAGGAAGCTCCTACGAGCAGTACTTC
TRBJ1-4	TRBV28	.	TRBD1	CASTHPRGLDEKLFF	TGTGCCAGCACCCACCCGAGGGGGCTGGATGAAAAACTGTTTTTT
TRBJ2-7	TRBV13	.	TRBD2	CASSMRSGSDEQYF	TGTGCCAGCAGCATGCGTAGCGGGAGCGACGAGCAGTACTTC
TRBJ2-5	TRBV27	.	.	CASSLAGDPETQYF	TGTGCCAGCAGTTTGGCCGGGGATCCAGAGACCCAGTACTTC
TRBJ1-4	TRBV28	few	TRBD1	CASSLVGTGGEKLFF	TGTGCCAGCAGTTTAGTCGGGACAGGGGGTGAAAAACTGTTTTTT
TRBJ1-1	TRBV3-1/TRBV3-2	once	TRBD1	CASSPWTGYEAFF	TGTGCCAGCAGCCCTTGGACAGGATATGAAGCTTTCTTT
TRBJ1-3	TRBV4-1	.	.	CASSPGWASGNTIYF	TGCGCCAGCAGCCCGGGGTGGGCTTCTGGAAACACCATATATTTT
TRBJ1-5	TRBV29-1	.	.	CRALSGGIYPPQHF	TGCAGAGCCCTTTCGGGGGGCATTTACCCGCCCCAGCATTTT
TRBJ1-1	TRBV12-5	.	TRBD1	CASGLGQQGTGATEAFF	TGTGCTAGTGGTTTGGGACAACAGGGGACGGGGGCCACTGAAGCTTTCTTT
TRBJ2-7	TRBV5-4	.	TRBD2	CASSLQGGSSYEQYF	TGTGCCAGCAGCTTGCAGGGAGGGAGCTCCTACGAGCAGTACTTC
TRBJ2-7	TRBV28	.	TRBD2	CATFLGTRIHEQYF	TGTGCCACCTTCCTAGGGACTAGGATCCACGAGCAGTACTTC
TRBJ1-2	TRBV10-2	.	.	CASSEPVARGYTF	TGCGCCAGCAGTGAGCCGGTAGCGCGGGGCTACACCTTC
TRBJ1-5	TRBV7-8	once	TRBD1	CASSIGGGMSNQPQHF	TGTGCCAGCAGCATAGGGGGCGGGATGAGCAATCAGCCCCAGCATTTT
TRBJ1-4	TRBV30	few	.	CAWSRQGINEKLFF	TGTGCCTGGAGTCGGCAGGGGATTAATGAAAAACTGTTTTTT
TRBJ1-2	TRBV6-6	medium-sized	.	CASSYSPGGDGYTF	TGTGCCAGCAGTTACTCCCCCGGGGGGGACGGCTACACCTTC
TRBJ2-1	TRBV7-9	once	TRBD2	CASSRAGGAPNEQFF	TGTGCCAGCAGCCGAGCGGGAGGGGCCCCAAATGAGCAGTTCTTC
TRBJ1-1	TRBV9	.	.	CASSVVTGTEAFF	TGTGCCAGCAGCGTAGTCACAGGGACTGAAGCTTTCTTT
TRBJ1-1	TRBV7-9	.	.	CASSLQGGSEAFF	TGTGCCAGCAGCTTACAGGGTGGGTCTGAAGCTTTCTTT
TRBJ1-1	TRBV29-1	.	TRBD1	CSVGGTGVLNTEAFF	TGCAGCGTTGGGGGAACAGGGGTTTTGAACACTGAAGCTTTCTTT
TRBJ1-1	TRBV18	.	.	CASSPPGAGMTEAFF	TGTGCCAGCTCACCACCGGGAGCCGGGATGACTGAAGCTTTCTTT